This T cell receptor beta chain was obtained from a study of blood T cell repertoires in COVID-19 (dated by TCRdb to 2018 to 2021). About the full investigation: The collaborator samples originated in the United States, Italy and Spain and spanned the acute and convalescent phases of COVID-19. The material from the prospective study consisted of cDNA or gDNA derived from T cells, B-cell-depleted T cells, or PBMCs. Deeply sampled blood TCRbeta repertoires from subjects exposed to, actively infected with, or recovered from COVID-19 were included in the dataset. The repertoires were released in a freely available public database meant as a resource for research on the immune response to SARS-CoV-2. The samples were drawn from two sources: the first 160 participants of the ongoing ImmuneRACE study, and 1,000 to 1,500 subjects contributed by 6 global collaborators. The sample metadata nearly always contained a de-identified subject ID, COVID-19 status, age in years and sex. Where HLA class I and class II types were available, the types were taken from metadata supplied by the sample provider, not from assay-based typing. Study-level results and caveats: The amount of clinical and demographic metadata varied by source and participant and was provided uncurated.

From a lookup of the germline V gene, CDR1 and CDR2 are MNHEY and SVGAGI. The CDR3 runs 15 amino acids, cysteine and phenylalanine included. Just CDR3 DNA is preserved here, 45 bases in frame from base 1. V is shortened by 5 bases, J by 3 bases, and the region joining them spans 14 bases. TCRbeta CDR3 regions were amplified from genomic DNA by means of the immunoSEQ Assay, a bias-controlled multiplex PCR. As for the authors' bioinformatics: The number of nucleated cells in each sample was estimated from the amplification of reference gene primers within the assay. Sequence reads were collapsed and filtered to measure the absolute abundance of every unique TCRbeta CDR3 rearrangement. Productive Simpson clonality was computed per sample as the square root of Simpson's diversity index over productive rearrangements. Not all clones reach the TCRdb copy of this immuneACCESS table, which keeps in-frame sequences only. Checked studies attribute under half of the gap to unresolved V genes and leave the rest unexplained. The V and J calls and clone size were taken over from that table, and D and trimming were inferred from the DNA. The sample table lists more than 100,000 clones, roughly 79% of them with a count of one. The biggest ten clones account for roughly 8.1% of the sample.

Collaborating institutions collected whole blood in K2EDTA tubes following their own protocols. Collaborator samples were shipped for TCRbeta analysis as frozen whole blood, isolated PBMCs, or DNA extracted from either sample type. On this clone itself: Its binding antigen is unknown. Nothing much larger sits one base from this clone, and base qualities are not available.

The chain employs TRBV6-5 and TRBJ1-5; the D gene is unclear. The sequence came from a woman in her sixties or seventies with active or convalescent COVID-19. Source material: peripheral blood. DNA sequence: TGTGCCAGCAGTCTCACCGGGAGCTTCAATCAGCCCCAGCATTTT. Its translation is CASSLTGSFNQPQHF.